Each of the 29 T cell receptor beta chains below was sequenced from the same sample in a study of shared clonotypes between healthy human individuals. Profiling relied on immunoSEQ multiplex PCR, and the TCRdb table lists in-frame clones only, not all of them. The table lists about 1.5 million clones, around 98% of them singletons. Material for sequencing was naive CD4+ T cells sorted from blood. Subset here: CD45RA+ positively selected. All receptors derive from a man younger than 45 in good health.

Turning to this clone: In the same sample, other DNA sequences code for this CDR3. The gene calls are TRBV5-1 and TRBJ2-1; 10 nucleotides agree with TRBD1. Germline CDR1 reads SGHRS; CDR2 reads YFSETQ. J gave up 2 bases and V 3 bases, and 2 bases lay outside the gene matches. This CDR3 region has 15 residues. The CDR3 DNA sequence: TGCGCCAGCAGCTCCGACAGGGGGCCCTACAATGAGCAGTTCTTC. Translated: CASSSDRGPYNEQFF.

This chain joins TRBV7-9 and TRBJ2-3, with D unresolved. The CDR3 has 14 residues. Germline CDR1 reads SEHNR; CDR2 reads FQNEAQ (reference sequence). The V and J ends lost 4 bases and 2 bases respectively, with 10 bases between them. The DNA of the CDR3 is TGTGCCAGCAGCTCCAGCAGCCACACAGATACGCAGTATTTT. Translation: CASSSSSHTDTQYF.

The CDR3: CASSPSGVNTEAFF. The CDR3 coding sequence is TGTGCCAGCAGCCCCTCAGGGGTGAACACTGAAGCTTTCTTT. The rearrangement joins TRBV7-2 to TRBJ1-1, with a possible D match to TRBD1 (6 bases). This CDR3 spans 14 amino acids. Trimming took 5 bases from V and 0 from J, leaving 10 bases between them. Germline lookup yields CDR1 SGHTA and CDR2 FQGNSA.

The J gene is TRBJ2-5, the V gene TRBV29-1; either TRBD1 or TRBD2 may fit D (5 bases each). The germline V gene has CDR1 SQVTM and CDR2 ANQGSEA. This CDR3 is built from 14 residues. The V end was cut by 4 bases, the J end by 5 bases, with 17 bases between. DNA for the CDR3: TGCAGCGTTGGCCCTCTTCATTGGGGGGAGACCCAGTACTTC. It specifies CSVGPLHWGETQYF. The full variable domain, its missing parts supplied by reference TRBV29-1 and TRBJ2-5, is SAVISQKPSRDICQRGTSLTIQCQVDSQVTMMFWYRQQPGQSLTLIATANQGSEATYESGFVIDKFPISRPNLTFSTLTVSNMSPEDSSIYLCSVGPLHWGETQYFGPGTRLLVL.

The V and J genes are TRBV5-1 and TRBJ2-6, with a weak D call TRBD1 (5 bases). Trimming took off 0 bases at V and 8 bases at J, with 9 bases between the two ends. The CDR3 length is 14 residues. From germline, CDR1 is SGHRS and CDR2 YFSETQ. The CDR3 is CASSLDSGTNVLTF. In nucleotides, the CDR3 is TGCGCCAGCAGCTTGGATTCAGGGACCAACGTCCTGACTTTC. The whole variable domain, remainder taken from reference TRBV5-1 and TRBJ2-6, is KAGVTQTPRYLIKTRGQQVTLSCSPISGHRSVSWYQQTPGQGLQFLFEYFSETQRNKGNFPGRFSGRQFSNSRSEMNVSTLELGDSALYLCASSLDSGTNVLTFGAGSRLTVL.

V usage is TRBV18 and J usage is TRBJ2-3; D perhaps matches TRBD1 (5 bases). Per the germline V gene, CDR1 is KGHSH and CDR2 is LQKENI. Trimming took 4 bases from V and 1 from J, leaving 12 bases between them. The CDR3 totals 15 residues. The CDR3 reads CASSLQSQGTDTQYF. CDR3 nucleotide sequence: TGTGCCAGCTCACTCCAGTCACAGGGCACAGATACGCAGTATTTT.

J is TRBJ2-5 and V is TRBV30, with 7 positions matching TRBD2. With V trimmed by 6 bases and J by 2 bases, 12 bases remained unmatched. The CDR3 totals 15 residues. Germline V lookup: CDR1 GTSNPN, CDR2 SVGIG (reference sequence). CDR3 in amino acids: CACQPVGGIQETQYF. CDR3 sequence (DNA): TGTGCCTGCCAACCTGTGGGAGGGATTCAAGAGACCCAGTACTTC.

The V call is TRBV5-4, the J call TRBJ2-2; D gene ambiguous. This CDR3 contains 12 residues. The ends were cut back, 6 bases at V and 7 bases at J, with 10 bases in the middle. Germline V gene data show CDR1 as SGHNT and CDR2 as YYREEE (reference sequence). This chain's CDR3 is CASTTDHGELFF. The CDR3 bases are TGTGCCAGCACCACGGACCACGGGGAGCTGTTTTTT.

The rearrangement links TRBV6-5 to TRBJ1-4; D is unclear. CDR3 length equals 12 residues. The germline V gene has CDR1 MNHEY and CDR2 SVGAGI. V dropped 8 bases and J dropped 1 base, with 5 bases sitting between them. The CDR3 reads CASAQTNEKLFF. As DNA, the CDR3 is TGTGCCAGCGCGCAAACTAATGAAAAACTGTTTTTT.

This chain connects TRBV4-1 to TRBJ1-5; no reliable D call. The CDR3 runs 13 residues. The V gene lost 0 bases and the J gene lost 3 bases, with 3 bases spanning the gap. Germline V CDR1 and CDR2: MGHRA, YSYEKL. CDR3 sequence reads: CASSQDPNQPQHF. DNA for the CDR3: TGCGCCAGCAGCCAAGATCCCAATCAGCCCCAGCATTTT.

The chain joins TRBV4-1 to TRBJ2-2; D remains ambiguous. V was pared by 2 bases and J by 0 bases, with 13 bases between. Germline values: CDR1 MGHRA, CDR2 YSYEKL. The CDR3 length is 17 residues. The CDR3 DNA sequence: TGCGCCAGCAGCCAAAGATTCAGTCAGGCGAACACCGGGGAGCTGTTTTTT. Encoded protein: CASSQRFSQANTGELFF.

This chain links TRBV5-4 with TRBJ2-6, with a possible D match to TRBD1 (5 bases). CDR1 is SGHNT and CDR2 is YYREEE in the germline V gene (reference sequence). This CDR3 is 14 amino acids long. V was shortened by 5 bases and J by 0 bases, with 6 bases between the two germline ends. CDR3 sequence reads: CASSQGSGANVLTF. CDR3 DNA: TGTGCCAGCAGTCAGGGCTCTGGGGCCAACGTCCTGACTTTC.

V and J are TRBV7-9 and TRBJ2-1, with TRBD1 identical over 9 bases. CDR1 and CDR2 from the germline V gene are SEHNR and FQNEAQ (reference sequence). The CDR3 has 14 residues. With V trimmed by 8 bases and J by 0 bases, 2 bases remained unmatched. In nucleotides, the CDR3 is TGTGCCAGCGGGGACAGGGTCTCCTACAATGAGCAGTTCTTC. Translated, it gives CASGDRVSYNEQFF. The full variable domain, its missing parts supplied by reference TRBV7-9 and TRBJ2-1, is DTGVSQNPRHKITKRGQNVTFRCDPISEHNRLYWYRQTLGQGPEFLTYFQNEAQLEKSRLLSDRFSAERPKGSFSTLEIQRTEQGDSAMYLCASGDRVSYNEQFFGPGTRLTVL.

The rearrangement links TRBV5-1 to TRBJ2-1, with 11 bases that match TRBD2. The trim removed 3 bases at V and 10 bases at J, leaving 9 bases unmatched. CDR3 size: 15 residues. CDR1 and CDR2 (germline): SGHRS, YFSETQ. The CDR3 nucleotides read TGCGCCAGCAGCTCGACGGTTCTAGCGGGAGGCGAGCAGTTCTTC. Its translation is CASSSTVLAGGEQFF.

The J gene is TRBJ1-2, the V gene TRBV5-6; maybe TRBD1 (6 bases). Trimming took off 4 bases at V and 4 bases at J, with 14 bases between the two ends. The CDR3 spans 14 residues. Germline values: CDR1 SGHDT, CDR2 YYEEEE. In DNA form, the CDR3 reads TGTGCCAGCAGCGTAAGGACAGTTCGCTATGGCTACACCTTC. Its translation: CASSVRTVRYGYTF.

This chain links TRBV6-5 with TRBJ2-7; 10 nucleotides align to TRBD2. Looked up from germline, CDR1 is MNHEY and CDR2 is SVGAGI. J lost 5 bases, V lost 6 bases, and 7 bases had no gene match. The CDR3 extends over 14 amino acids. CDR3 sequence: CASSPLGTSDEQYF. The CDR3 DNA reads as TGTGCCAGCAGCCCTCTTGGGACTAGCGACGAGCAGTACTTC.

V gene TRBV27 combines with J gene TRBJ2-1; 10 nucleotides line up with TRBD2. This CDR3 contains 18 residues. V dropped 1 base and J dropped 6; count of bases not matched to a gene: 12. Germline lookup yields CDR1 MNHEY and CDR2 SMNVEV (reference sequence). The CDR3 DNA follows: TGTGCCAGCAGTTTATTTGGCCTAGCGGGAGTATCGGGCAATGAGCAGTTCTTC. Translating it yields CASSLFGLAGVSGNEQFF.

This chain joins TRBV29-1 and TRBJ2-3; TRBD2 matches at 12 bases. There are 15 residues in the CDR3. Germline V CDR1 and CDR2: SQVTM, ANQGSEA. With V trimmed by 1 base and J by 7 bases, 6 bases remained unmatched. CDR3 residues: CSVEGTSGKRHTQYF. The CDR3 nucleotides read TGCAGCGTTGAAGGGACTAGCGGGAAGCGCCATACGCAGTATTTT.

This clone occurred once. The chain uses TRBV28 and TRBJ1-2; unclear D gene. V was cut by 8 bases and J by 4 bases, with 8 bases left in between. The CDR3 contains 11 residues. Germline CDR1 and CDR2: MDHEN and SYDVKM. CDR3 sequence reads: CASSHAYGYTF. The CDR3 DNA reads TGTGCCAGCTCCCACGCCTATGGCTACACCTTC.

The rearrangement joins TRBV6-4 to TRBJ2-3; 7 bases fit TRBD2. Trimming removed 5 bases from V and 3 bases from J; junction bases left unmatched: 11. The CDR3 has 16 amino acids. Germline-derived CDR1 and CDR2 are MRHNA and SNTAGT. CDR3 coding DNA: TGTGCCAGCAGTCCACTCGCGGGGGAGGGGACAGATACGCAGTATTTT. This sequence encodes CASSPLAGEGTDTQYF.

This clone was detected once. The V call is TRBV30, the J call TRBJ2-7; possibly TRBD1 for D (5 bases). The germline V gene has CDR1 GTSNPN and CDR2 SVGIG (reference sequence). The CDR3 covers 15 residues. V lost 1 base and J lost 4, with 17 bases in between. The CDR3, as DNA: TGTGCCTGGAGTGAGGGGCCGCCCGACAATTACGAGCAGTACTTC. Its translation is CAWSEGPPDNYEQYF.

The rearrangement joins TRBV7-9 to TRBJ1-1, with D unresolved. Germline assignment: CDR1 SEHNR and CDR2 FQNEAQ (reference sequence). The CDR3 is made up of 13 amino acids. Trimming removed 3 bases from V and 10 bases from J, with 15 bases in between. The CDR3: CASSFEIGRGAFF. DNA of the CDR3: TGTGCCAGCAGCTTCGAAATTGGGCGAGGAGCTTTCTTT.

To note about this clone: Additional DNA sequences in this sample encode the identical CDR3. V and J are TRBV18 and TRBJ2-7, with D possibly matching TRBD1 (5 bases). The length of the CDR3 is 12 residues. Between the trimmed V and J ends, which lost 3 bases and 2 bases, there was a span of 5 bases. Germline lookup yields CDR1 KGHSH and CDR2 LQKENI. CDR3: CASSPTAYEQYF. In DNA, the CDR3 is TGTGCCAGCTCACCGACAGCCTACGAGCAGTACTTC.

Here the CDR3 reads CASSLGPREQFF. CDR3 in DNA: TGTGCCAGCAGCTTAGGGCCCCGTGAGCAGTTCTTC. This chain uses TRBV11-3 with TRBJ2-1, with D unclear. There are 12 residues in the CDR3. V was pared by 1 base and J by 9 bases, with 7 bases between. The V gene's germline CDR1 is SGHNT and CDR2 YENEEA. The full variable domain, in which reference TRBV11-3 and TRBJ2-1 provide the parts outside the CDR3, is EAGVVQSPRYKIIEKKQPVAFWCNPISGHNTLYWYLQNLGQGPELLIRYENEEAVDDSQLPKDRFSAERLKGVDSTLKIQPAELGDSAVYLCASSLGPREQFFGPGTRLTVL.

Only one count was recorded for this clone. The chain uses TRBV11-2 and TRBJ2-3; the D is unclear. There are 13 residues in the CDR3. V lost 1 base to trimming and J lost 2 bases, with 4 bases between them. In germline, CDR1 is SGHAT, CDR2 FQNNGV. The chain's CDR3 is CASSLVFTDTQYF. CDR3 nucleotides: TGTGCCAGCAGCTTAGTATTCACAGATACGCAGTATTTT.

This clone was seen a handful of times. The chain recombines TRBV19 with TRBJ1-2; D ambiguous. The CDR3 contains 13 residues. V lost 5 bases and J 2 bases, leaving 9 bases between the germline ends. CDR1 and CDR2 (germline): LNHDA, SQIVND (reference sequence). The CDR3 nucleotides read TGTGCCAGTAGTCCGGACGGAAACTATGGCTACACCTTC. The encoded protein is CASSPDGNYGYTF.

This rearrangement joins TRBV18 to TRBJ2-7; no reliable D call. This CDR3 has 15 amino acids. The ends were cut back, 5 bases at V and 6 bases at J, with 20 bases in the middle. Per germline, CDR1 KGHSH and CDR2 LQKENI. The CDR3 loop reads CASSSLSSVTGEQYF. CDR3 sequence (DNA): TGTGCCAGCTCAAGTTTAAGTTCGGTAACCGGCGAGCAGTACTTC. Full variable domain (remainder filled in from reference TRBV18 and TRBJ2-7): NAGVMQNPRHLVRRRGQEARLRCSPMKGHSHVYWYRQLPEEGLKFMVYLQKENIIDESGMPKERFSAEFPKEGPSILRIQQVVRGDSAAYFCASSSLSSVTGEQYFGPGTRLTVT.

With regard to this clone: The sample contains more than one DNA sequence encoding this CDR3. V is TRBV5-1 and J is TRBJ2-1; 7 bases align to TRBD2. Germline V gives CDR1 SGHRS, CDR2 YFSETQ. V lost 1 base and J lost 0; bases outside the gene matches: 1. The CDR3 is 15 residues long. This CDR3 reads CASSLSSGSYNEQFF. The CDR3 DNA follows: TGCGCCAGCAGCTTGTCTAGCGGCTCCTACAATGAGCAGTTCTTC. Looking up the rest from reference TRBV5-1 and TRBJ2-1 gives the full variable domain: KAGVTQTPRYLIKTRGQQVTLSCSPISGHRSVSWYQQTPGQGLQFLFEYFSETQRNKGNFPGRFSGRQFSNSRSEMNVSTLELGDSALYLCASSLSSGSYNEQFFGPGTRLTVL.

This sequence joins TRBV30 and TRBJ2-1; 12 bases align to TRBD2. Germline V CDR1 and CDR2: GTSNPN, SVGIG (reference sequence). This CDR3 has 15 residues. Unmatched junction bases numbered 9, after V lost 3 bases and J lost 9 bases. The CDR3 loop reads CAWSAWTSGTVEQFF. The DNA for the CDR3 is TGTGCCTGGAGCGCCTGGACTAGCGGGACTGTTGAGCAGTTCTTC.